A selection of T cell receptor beta chains follows, all from one sample in a study of blood T cell repertoires in COVID-19. The data were produced by immunoSEQ multiplex PCR, yet TCRdb's version contains in-frame clones alone and is incomplete. The sample includes around 100,000 clones, about 77% of them seen just once. Sequencing used peripheral blood. The receptors come from a man between 65 and 80 years old with active or convalescent COVID-19. Each CDR3 is given with its conserved first and last residue. The D gene is left open where the match is weak. For some rows the clone size is stated as once, few or many, or as a class when expanded; others skip it.

v_gene	j_gene	d_gene	abundance	CDR3aa	CDR3nt
TRBV11-1	TRBJ2-7	TRBD1	NA	CASSLAGTGGMNEQYF	TGTGCCAGCAGCTTAGCGGGGACAGGGGGAATGAACGAGCAGTACTTC
TRBV7-8	TRBJ1-2	NA	NA	CASSPFRAGRRGYTF	TGTGCCAGCAGCCCCTTCCGGGCAGGGAGGCGTGGCTACACCTTC
TRBV2	TRBJ2-7	TRBD1	once	CASSRGTDYEQYF	TGTGCCAGCAGCCGAGGGACAGACTACGAGCAGTACTTC
TRBV2	TRBJ2-7	NA	NA	CASTTQTGAYEQYF	TGTGCCAGCACCACTCAGACGGGTGCCTACGAGCAGTACTTC
TRBV19	TRBJ1-1	NA	NA	CASSLRDTEAFF	TGTGCCAGTAGTCTCCGGGACACTGAAGCTTTCTTT
TRBV6-1	TRBJ1-1	NA	NA	CASSETGPNTEAFF	TGTGCCAGCAGTGAGACAGGACCGAACACTGAAGCTTTCTTT
TRBV6-5	TRBJ1-2	NA	few	CASSYAVTAYGYTF	TGTGCCAGCAGTTACGCTGTGACAGCCTATGGCTACACCTTC
TRBV13	TRBJ1-4	NA	NA	CASSLRQNEKLFF	TGTGCCAGCAGCCTAAGACAAAATGAAAAACTGTTTTTT
TRBV6-2/TRBV6-3	TRBJ2-3	TRBD1	NA	CASSYPRDRGTGGPGTDTQYF	TGTGCCAGCAGTTACCCCCGGGACAGGGGAACGGGAGGGCCAGGCACAGATACGCAGTATTTT
TRBV5-1	TRBJ1-1	NA	NA	CASSLVTQRGTEAFF	TGCGCCAGCAGCTTGGTTACCCAAAGGGGCACTGAAGCTTTCTTT
TRBV28	TRBJ2-2	NA	NA	CASRPPGQNTGELFF	TGTGCCAGCAGACCTCCGGGACAGAACACCGGGGAGCTGTTTTTT
TRBV2	TRBJ1-6	NA	NA	CASSSAGRGSPLHF	TGTGCCAGCAGCAGTGCAGGGAGGGGGTCACCCCTCCACTTT
TRBV29-1	TRBJ2-1	NA	NA	CSVPKPGGNEQFF	TGCAGCGTTCCCAAGCCCGGCGGTAATGAGCAGTTCTTC
TRBV7-3	TRBJ2-2	NA	NA	CASSFDRQDANTGELFF	TGTGCCAGCAGCTTTGACAGGCAGGACGCGAACACCGGGGAGCTGTTTTTT